Below are 7 T cell receptor beta chains sequenced from a single sample in a study of relationships among human T cell subsets (TCRdb year 2010). Once CD4+CD56+ NKT cells had been removed, anti-CD294 beads were used to select Th2 cells as CD4+CD25-CD294+ cells. Preparation of the library involved multiplex PCR. Sequencing instrument: 454 GS FLX. Semiquantitative ARM-PCR was used to amplify the TCR alpha and beta CDR3 regions from mRNA. ARM-PCR used tagged nested gene-specific primers, after which communal superprimers carried out exponential amplification. TCRdb's own reprocessing of the public reads used fastp at Q25 and MiXCR and kept productive beta chains. Every distinct CDR3 protein forms one entry, paired with its most common genes and DNA. This sample gives about 4,300 distinct CDR3 sequences in total; roughly 51% of them show up just once. The ten largest clones add up to more than 2.5% of the sample.

Sequences were obtained from CD4+ Th2 cells sorted from blood. The sample's cell subset or site label is to be understood as: CD4+CD25-CD294+ T helper 2 cells. These receptor sequences come from a man aged 40-55 years in good health.

This clonotype appeared a few times. The J gene is TRBJ2-1, the V gene TRBV20-1; 7 positions agree with TRBD2. Germline-derived CDR1 and CDR2 are DFQATT and SNEGSKA (reference sequence). V dropped 6 bases and J dropped 5; count of bases not matched to a gene: 10. CDR3 length: 14 amino acids. This chain's CDR3 is CSAPARLADNEQFF. The DNA for the CDR3 is TGCAGTGCCCCCGCCAGGCTAGCGGACAATGAGCAGTTCTTC.

The chain combines TRBV12-3 or TRBV12-4 with TRBJ2-3, with 11 bases identical to TRBD2. This CDR3 is built from 15 residues. V shed 3 bases and J 3 bases; nucleotides not matched to a gene: 2. The CDR3 coding sequence is TGTGCCAGCAGTTTGGCTAGCGGGAGGACAGATACGCAGTATTTT. This gives the protein CASSLASGRTDTQYF.

The chain joins TRBV11-2 to TRBJ2-1, with D unclear. Trimming removed 4 bases at V and 12 bases at J, with 16 bases between. There are 13 residues in the CDR3. Germline V gene data show CDR1 as SGHAT and CDR2 as FQNNGV. The CDR3 coding sequence is TGTGCCAGCAGCTCCATGGCCCAGTTGTTGCAGTTCTTC. Translating it yields CASSSMAQLLQFF.

This clonotype was recorded a few times. V and J are TRBV5-1 and TRBJ1-3; a possible D gene is TRBD1 (5 bases). V was trimmed by 4 bases and J by 1 base, leaving 18 bases between them. From germline, CDR1 is SGHRS and CDR2 YFSETQ. The CDR3 totals 17 residues. In DNA form, the CDR3 reads TGCGCCAGCAGCCTAGCGGGGCAGGCGTCATCTGGAAACACCATATATTTT. The encoded protein is CASSLAGQASSGNTIYF.

The chain has TRBV20-1 and TRBJ2-7, with a weak D call TRBD1 (5 bases). The CDR3 loop spans 12 amino acids. CDR1 and CDR2 from the germline V gene are DFQATT and SNEGSKA (reference sequence). The ends were cut back, 8 bases at V and 2 bases at J, with 13 bases in the middle. In DNA, the CDR3 is TGCAGTACTCTGGGCAGGGCCTACGAGCAGTACTTC. Its protein product is CSTLGRAYEQYF.

The chain couples TRBV7-9 to TRBJ1-2, with D hard to call. The CDR3 extends over 15 amino acids. The V gene's germline CDR1 is SEHNR and CDR2 FQNEAQ (reference sequence). V gave up 5 bases and J gave up 4 bases, with 17 bases separating them. The chain's CDR3 is CASSDRDSSGYGYTF. CDR3 DNA sequence: TGTGCCAGCAGCGACCGGGATTCATCAGGCTATGGCTACACCTTC.

This clonotype appeared a few times. The chain employs TRBV20-1 and TRBJ1-5; no definite D call. This CDR3 has 13 residues. Germline V gene sequence: CDR1 DFQATT, CDR2 SNEGSKA (reference sequence). V lost 5 bases and J 7 bases, leaving 15 bases between the germline ends. CDR3 DNA sequence: TGCAGTGCTGATCGAGAGGCGCGCCAGCCCCAGCATTTT. This sequence encodes CSADREARQPQHF.